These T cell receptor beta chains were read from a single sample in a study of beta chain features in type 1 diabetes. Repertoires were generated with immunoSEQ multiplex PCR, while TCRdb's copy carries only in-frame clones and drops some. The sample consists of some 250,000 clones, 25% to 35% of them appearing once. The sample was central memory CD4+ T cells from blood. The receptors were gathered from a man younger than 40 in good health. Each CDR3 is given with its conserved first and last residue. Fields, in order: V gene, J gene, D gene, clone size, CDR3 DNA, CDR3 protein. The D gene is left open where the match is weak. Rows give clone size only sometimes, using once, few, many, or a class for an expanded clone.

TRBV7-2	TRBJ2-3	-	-	TGTGCCAGCAGCCCTGGACTGGGAGCCGGTACGCAGTATTTT	CASSPGLGAGTQYF
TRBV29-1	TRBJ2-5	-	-	TGCAGCGTTGAAGAGTCAGCCCAAGAGACCCAGTACTTC	CSVEESAQETQYF
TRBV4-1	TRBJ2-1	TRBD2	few	TGCGCCAGCAGCCGGGAGGCACTAGCGTCAAGTGAGCAGTTCTTC	CASSREALASSEQFF
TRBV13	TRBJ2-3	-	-	TGTGCCAGCAGTCCTCAGCGCACAGATACGCAGTATTTT	CASSPQRTDTQYF
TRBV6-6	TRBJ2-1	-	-	TGTGCCAGCAGCTACGGAGCAAATGAGCAGTTCTTC	CASSYGANEQFF
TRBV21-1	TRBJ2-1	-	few	TGTGCCAGCAGCGCTCGACTAGCGGCCTACTTCTCCTACAATGAGCAGTTCTTC	CASSARLAAYFSYNEQFF
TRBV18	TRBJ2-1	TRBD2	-	TGTGCCAGCTCACCGGCCTCGGGAGCGGGGGCTAATGAGCAGTTCTTC	CASSPASGAGANEQFF
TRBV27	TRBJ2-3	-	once	TGTGCCACCCTGAGGTACAGCACAGATACGCAGTATTTT	CATLRYSTDTQYF
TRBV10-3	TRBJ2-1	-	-	TGTGCCATCAGTGATGAGGGCAGCTCCTACAATGAGCAGTTCTTC	CAISDEGSSYNEQFF
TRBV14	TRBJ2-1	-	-	TGTGCCAGCAGCCGAACGGACTCCTACAATGAGCAGTTCTTC	CASSRTDSYNEQFF
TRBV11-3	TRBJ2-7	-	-	TGTGCCAGCAGCTTAGGCAGCGAGTACGAGCAGTACTTC	CASSLGSEYEQYF
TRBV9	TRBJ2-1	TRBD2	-	TGTGCCAGCAGCGCAACTAGCGGGCCCTACAATGAGCAGTTCTTC	CASSATSGPYNEQFF
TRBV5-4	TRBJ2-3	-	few	TGTGCCAGCAGCTTATCCGGTGGGGATACGCAGTATTTT	CASSLSGGDTQYF
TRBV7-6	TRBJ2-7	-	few	TGTGCCAGCAGCCCCAGATCGGGACTGACAACCTACGAGCAGTACTTC	CASSPRSGLTTYEQYF
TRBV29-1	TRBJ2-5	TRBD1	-	TGCAGCGGTGACCCCGGGACAGGGAGGGAGACCCAGTACTTC	CSGDPGTGRETQYF
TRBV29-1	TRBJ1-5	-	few	TGCAGCGTTGTCCTCATGGGGGATAGCAATCAGCCCCAGCATTTT	CSVVLMGDSNQPQHF
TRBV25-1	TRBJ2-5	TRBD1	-	TGTGCCAGCAGTGCGGGGGACAGGGGTTACCAAGAGACCCAGTACTTC	CASSAGDRGYQETQYF
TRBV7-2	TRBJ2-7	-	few	TGTGCCAGTCAGACCCTTGGGATTTCTCTAGTTGAGCAGTACTTC	CASQTLGISLVEQYF
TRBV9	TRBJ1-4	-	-	TGTGCCAGCAGCGTAGGACGGGGGAGGCCGGCCGATGAAAAACTGTTTTTT	CASSVGRGRPADEKLFF
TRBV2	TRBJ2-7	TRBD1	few	TGTGCCAGGACTACGGGACAGGGCACCTACGAGCAGTACTTC	CARTTGQGTYEQYF
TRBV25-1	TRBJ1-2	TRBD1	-	TGTGCCAGCAGTGGGACAGGGGGCGCGGTTGGTGGCTACACCTTC	CASSGTGGAVGGYTF
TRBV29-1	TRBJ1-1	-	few	TGCAGCGCGGGGGGGGCCAAGAGCGCTGAAGCTTTCTTT	CSAGGAKSAEAFF
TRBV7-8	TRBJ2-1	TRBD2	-	TGTGCCAGCAGCTTAGATGGGGCTAGCGGGTACAATGAGCAGTTCTTC	CASSLDGASGYNEQFF
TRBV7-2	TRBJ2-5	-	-	TGTGCCAGCAGCCGAGGAGGGACCCAGTACTTC	CASSRGGTQYF
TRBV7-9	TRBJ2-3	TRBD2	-	TGTGCCAGCAGCTTGGGAGGGAAGTCCTATAGCACAGATACGCAGTATTTT	CASSLGGKSYSTDTQYF
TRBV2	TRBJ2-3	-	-	TGTGCCAGCAGTGAAACCCCCACAGATACGCAGTATTTT	CASSETPTDTQYF
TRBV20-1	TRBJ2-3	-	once	TGCAGTGCTGGGGCTGGGGATACGCAGTATTTT	CSAGAGDTQYF
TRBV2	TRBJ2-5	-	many	TGTGCCAGCACTGGTTGGGGCCCGGAAACCCAGTACTTC	CASTGWGPETQYF
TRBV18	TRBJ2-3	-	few	TGTGCCAGCTCACCACCCTCGGATACGCAGTATTTT	CASSPPSDTQYF
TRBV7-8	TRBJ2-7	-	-	TGTGCCAGCAGCTTAAGAGGGGCCTTATACGAGCAGTACTTC	CASSLRGALYEQYF